This TCR beta chain originates from a study of OX40 agonist ivuxolimab in advanced cancers. For context, the study as a whole: Ivuxolimab was an agonistic, fully human IgG2 monoclonal antibody directed against OX40 (CD134), a costimulatory receptor. Intravenous ivuxolimab was administered to patients every 2 weeks at six dose levels: 0.01, 0.1, 0.3, 1.5, 3 and 10 mg/kg. Of the approximately 53 patients in dose escalation, about 20 had hepatocellular carcinoma, around 15 had melanoma, 9 had renal cell carcinoma and 9 had head and neck cancer. In the dose-escalation cohort, 65% to 90% of patients were male, and the mean age was approximately 64 years, with a range of 23 to 79. Patients were allowed to have had prior anti-PD-1, anti-PD-L1 or anti-CTLA-4 therapy, and around two fifths of the dose-escalation patients had been treated with checkpoint inhibitors. Partial responses occurred in three dose-escalation patients, of whom one had hepatocellular carcinoma and two had cutaneous melanoma. The purpose of peripheral TCRbeta sequencing was to test whether ivuxolimab changed TCR sequence diversity and led to clonal T-cell expansion. The monotherapy dose-escalation portion (N ≈ 50 patients) of the phase I ivuxolimab trial is reported in the paper.

The research as a whole found: Low levels of normalized T-cell clonal expansion were also seen in some nonresponding patients. Which antigens the clonally expanded peripheral T cells were specific for was not determined. At doses of 0.1 to 3.0 mg/kg, clonal expansion of both CD4+ and CD8+ T cells in blood was seen between baseline and week 6. In the 0.1-3.0 mg/kg groups, partial responders were among the patients with the lowest normalized peripheral clonal expansion, particularly in CD8+ T cells. After ivuxolimab, CD8+ T cells had more expanded clones than CD4+ T cells on average.

Regarding this clone: What this receptor recognizes is not known. There are no base qualities to consult, and no much larger clone falls within one base.

To sequence the TCRbeta CDR3 region, genomic DNA was isolated from the sorted cells. TCRbeta CDR3 regions were sequenced using the immunoSEQ Assay. The immuneACCESS repertoire file appears here via TCRdb, limited to in-frame rearrangements. These files lack a portion of the clones; in checked studies, under half of the deficit traces to unresolved V genes, and the cause of the others is not known. For this sample there are about 59,000 clones; around 87% appear just once. The top ten hold around 0.4% of the sample. The trial excluded patients who had a history of autoimmune disease or who were on systemic immunosuppression. In every dose cohort, peripheral blood was drawn for TCR sequencing at baseline, cycle 4 day 1, and cycle 7 day 1. The samples were taken from a phase I, first-in-human, multicenter, open-label dose-escalation trial of ivuxolimab. The trial enrolled adults with locally advanced or metastatic head and neck squamous cell, hepatocellular, melanoma or renal cell carcinoma. CD4+ and CD8+ T cells were sorted separately from peripheral blood before TCR sequencing.

From cysteine to phenylalanine, the CDR3 is 17 amino acids long. Only CDR3 DNA remains: 51 bases, in frame from the first base. V gives up 0 bases and J gives up 0 bases, and the segment between their germline ends measures 15 bases. CDR1 and CDR2 (SGHTA, FQGNSA) derive from the germline V gene. This receptor was obtained from an adult with an advanced solid tumor such as melanoma, head and neck, liver or kidney cancer. The starting material was CD4+ or CD8+ T cells sorted from blood, obtained in a trial of the OX40 agonist ivuxolimab. This sequence uses TRBV7-2 and TRBJ2-7; the D gene is perhaps TRBD1, from 5 matching bases. The DNA reads as follows: TGTGCCAGCAGCTTAGCGGTGGGGTCAGGGCCCTCCTACGAGCAGTACTTC. The resulting protein is CASSLAVGSGPSYEQYF.